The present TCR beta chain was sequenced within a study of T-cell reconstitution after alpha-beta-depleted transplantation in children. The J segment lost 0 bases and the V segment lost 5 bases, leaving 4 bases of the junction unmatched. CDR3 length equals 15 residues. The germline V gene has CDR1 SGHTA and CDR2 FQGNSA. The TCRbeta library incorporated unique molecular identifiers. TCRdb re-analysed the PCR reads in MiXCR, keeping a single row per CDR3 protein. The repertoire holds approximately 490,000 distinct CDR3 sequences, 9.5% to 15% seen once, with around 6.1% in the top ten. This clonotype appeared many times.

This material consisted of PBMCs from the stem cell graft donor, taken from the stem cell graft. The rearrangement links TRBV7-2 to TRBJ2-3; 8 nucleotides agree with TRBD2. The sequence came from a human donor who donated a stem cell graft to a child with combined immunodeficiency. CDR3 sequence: CASSTSGTSTDTQYF. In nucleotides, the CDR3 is TGTGCCAGCAGCACTAGCGGAACTAGCACAGATACGCAGTATTTT. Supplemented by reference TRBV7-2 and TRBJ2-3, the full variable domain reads GAGVSQSPSNKVTEKGKDVELRCDPISGHTALYWYRQSLGQGLEFLIYFQGNSAPDKSGLPSDRFSAERTGGSVSTLTIQRTQQEDSAVYLCASSTSGTSTDTQYFGPGTRLTVL.